The TCR beta chain described here comes from a study of regulatory T cells in long-lasting Graves disease. Trimming at V came to 4 bases and at J to 3 bases, leaving 4 bases not matched to a gene. CDR3 length equals 15 residues. Germline V gives CDR1 SGHRS, CDR2 YFSETQ. Time point here: newly diagnosed GD, antithyroid drugs for less than 3 months. TCR sequences were obtained from RNA taken from PBMCs. This clonotype was counted ten times or more. Construction of TCR beta libraries relied on iRepertoire HTBI primers and on Arm-PCR targeting CDR3 regions. MiXCR, applied by TCRdb to the multiplex PCR reads, yields one record per CDR3 protein. The sample comprises around 500,000 distinct CDR3 sequences, 13% of which are singletons, and 10% rests with the top ten. Another study also made use of these data, one on T cells in Graves' hyperthyroidism and ophthalmopathy.

The source material was peripheral blood mononuclear cells (PBMCs), sampled at new diagnosis, from a patient treated with antithyroid drugs. This chain connects TRBV5-1 to TRBJ2-2, with 9 bases lining up with TRBD2. The TCR comes from a man between 25 and 39 years old with Graves disease. The CDR3 is CASSALAGDTGELFF. The CDR3 DNA reads TGCGCCAGCAGCGCATTAGCGGGAGACACCGGGGAGCTGTTTTTT.